A selection of T cell receptor beta chains follows, all from one sample in a study of T cell responses to AZD1222 COVID-19 vaccine. Clones were sequenced by immunoSEQ multiplex PCR, and TCRdb holds only the in-frame ones, with some missing. The data show about 160,000 clones, with 90% seen just once and approximately 1.5% held by the top ten. Sample: peripheral blood, taken on day 0 of AZD1222 vaccination. The receptors stem from an adult in good health. Each CDR3 is given with its conserved first and last residue. The D gene is left open where the match is weak. Not every row has a clone size; where given, it reads once, few, many or a size class.

>TRBV6-4|TRBJ2-2|TRBD1|.
CASRTGTGGTGELFF
TGTGCCAGCAGAACCGGGACAGGGGGCACCGGGGAGCTGTTTTTT
>TRBV3-1/TRBV3-2|TRBJ1-2|.|few
CASSQGGVFSYGYTF
TGTGCCAGCAGCCAAGGGGGGGTATTTTCCTATGGCTACACCTTC
>TRBV28|TRBJ1-5|TRBD1|.
CASSLLQGFQPQHF
TGTGCCAGCAGTTTATTACAGGGGTTTCAGCCCCAGCATTTT
>TRBV11-3|TRBJ1-4|.|.
CASSLAEDEKLFF
TGTGCCAGCAGCTTAGCGGAGGATGAAAAACTGTTTTTT
>TRBV6-2/TRBV6-3|TRBJ1-1|.|.
CASSLEQVTNTEAFF
TGTGCCAGCAGTTTGGAACAGGTGACGAACACTGAAGCTTTCTTT
>TRBV5-1|TRBJ2-1|TRBD2|.
CASSSKRGGRNEQFF
TGCGCCAGCAGCTCTAAGCGGGGGGGACGCAATGAGCAGTTCTTC
>TRBV27|TRBJ2-7|.|.
CASSLSPAVPYEQYF
TGTGCCAGCAGTTTATCCCCAGCGGTTCCCTACGAGCAGTACTTC
>TRBV6-5|TRBJ1-2|.|.
CASGTTGIRGYTF
TGTGCCAGCGGGACCACAGGGATTCGTGGCTACACCTTC
>TRBV7-2|TRBJ1-5|.|.
CASSLRRTSNQPQHF
TGTGCCAGCAGCTTACGCAGGACTAGCAATCAGCCCCAGCATTTT
>TRBV28|TRBJ2-1|TRBD1|.
CASSTRKGAREQFF
TGTGCCAGCAGTACCCGGAAGGGGGCCAGGGAGCAGTTCTTC
>TRBV5-1|TRBJ1-1|.|.
CASSFRFGGNTEAFF
TGCGCCAGCAGCTTCAGGTTCGGGGGAAACACTGAAGCTTTCTTT
>TRBV6-2/TRBV6-3|TRBJ2-7|.|.
CASSYRDFLISYEQYF
TGTGCCAGCAGTTACCGGGACTTCTTGATTTCCTACGAGCAGTACTTC
>TRBV7-3|TRBJ2-2|.|.
CASSTTGELFF
TGTGCCAGCAGCACCACCGGGGAGCTGTTTTTT
>TRBV28|TRBJ1-4|.|.
CASLRAGANEKLFF
TGTGCCAGCCTCCGGGCGGGGGCTAATGAAAAACTGTTTTTT
>TRBV7-2|TRBJ2-1|.|.
CASSLVTGGPPGDEQFF
TGTGCCAGCAGCTTAGTCACCGGGGGGCCCCCGGGGGATGAGCAGTTCTTC
>TRBV2|TRBJ2-1|TRBD2|.
CASRRGGPYNEQFF
TGTGCCAGCAGGCGGGGGGGCCCCTACAATGAGCAGTTCTTC
>TRBV5-5|TRBJ1-2|.|.
CASSPDEGRSYGYTF
TGTGCCAGCAGCCCGGACGAGGGGCGCAGCTATGGCTACACCTTC
>TRBV28|TRBJ2-7|.|.
CASSFGQTYEQYF
TGTGCCAGCAGTTTTGGGCAGACCTACGAGCAGTACTTC
>TRBV6-5|TRBJ2-7|.|.
CASSRVSYEQYF
TGTGCCAGCAGTAGGGTCTCCTACGAGCAGTACTTC
>TRBV11-2|TRBJ2-7|TRBD2|few
CASSLGLAGEQYF
TGTGCCAGCAGCTTGGGACTAGCGGGCGAGCAGTACTTC
>TRBV19|TRBJ1-2|TRBD1|few
CASQGQRNYGYTF
TGTGCCAGTCAGGGACAGAGGAACTATGGCTACACCTTC
>TRBV6-2/TRBV6-3|TRBJ2-3|.|.
CASSGQSTDTQYF
TGTGCCAGCAGTGGACAGAGCACAGATACGCAGTATTTT
>TRBV6-2/TRBV6-3|TRBJ1-1|.|once
CASSTFNTEAFF
TGTGCCAGCAGTACATTCAACACTGAAGCTTTCTTT
>TRBV7-2|TRBJ1-4|.|.
CASSLGRDLFF
TGTGCCAGCAGCTTAGGCAGGGACCTGTTTTTT
>TRBV5-1|TRBJ1-5|TRBD1|once
CASRATGGIDQPQHF
TGCGCCAGCAGAGCAACAGGGGGAATTGATCAGCCCCAGCATTTT
>TRBV5-1|TRBJ2-3|.|.
CASSLSAGTDTQYF
TGCGCCAGCAGCTTGAGTGCGGGAACAGATACGCAGTATTTT
>TRBV28|TRBJ1-5|.|.
CASRHERGSNQPQHF
TGTGCCAGCAGACATGAGAGGGGGAGCAATCAGCCCCAGCATTTT
>TRBV4-2|TRBJ1-1|.|.
CASSQDKGVVTEAFF
TGTGCCAGCAGCCAAGATAAGGGTGTGGTCACTGAAGCTTTCTTT
>TRBV6-4|TRBJ1-1|.|once
CASSDGGENTEAFF
TGTGCCAGCAGTGACGGGGGGGAGAACACTGAAGCTTTCTTT
>TRBV19|TRBJ1-3|.|.
CASSVTLFRSGNTIYF
TGTGCCAGTAGTGTCACACTTTTCCGCTCTGGAAACACCATATATTTT
>TRBV5-1|TRBJ1-1|.|.
CASSLGMNTEAFF
TGCGCCAGCAGCTTAGGGATGAACACTGAAGCTTTCTTT
>TRBV5-1|TRBJ1-5|TRBD1|.
CASSLNPQGASNQPQHF
TGCGCCAGCAGCCTCAATCCGCAGGGGGCGAGCAATCAGCCCCAGCATTTT
>TRBV11-3|TRBJ2-2|TRBD2|once
CASSLLAGQNTGELFF
TGTGCCAGCAGCTTATTAGCGGGGCAGAACACCGGGGAGCTGTTTTTT
>TRBV6-5|TRBJ1-1|.|.
CASLKNTEAFF
TGTGCCAGCTTAAAGAACACTGAAGCTTTCTTT
>TRBV2|TRBJ2-5|.|few
CASNLDSQETQYF
TGTGCCAGCAACTTGGACAGTCAAGAGACCCAGTACTTC
>TRBV15|TRBJ1-2|TRBD1|.
CATSTGQGTNYGYTF
TGTGCCACCAGCACGGGACAGGGTACGAACTATGGCTACACCTTC
>TRBV19|TRBJ1-5|TRBD1|.
CASNGDRGSQPQHF
TGTGCCAGTAATGGGGACAGGGGGTCTCAGCCCCAGCATTTT
>TRBV27|TRBJ2-1|.|.
CARCWDTYNEQFF
TGTGCCAGGTGTTGGGACACCTACAATGAGCAGTTCTTC
>TRBV7-8|TRBJ2-7|.|.
CASSTRRSWEQYF
TGTGCCAGCAGCACCCGACGGAGCTGGGAGCAGTACTTC
>TRBV15|TRBJ1-2|.|.
CATSKPGQYGYTF
TGTGCCACCAGCAAACCAGGACAGTATGGCTACACCTTC
>TRBV3-1/TRBV3-2|TRBJ2-3|.|.
CASSQRTEGPGTDTQYF
TGTGCCAGCAGCCAGAGGACAGAAGGTCCCGGCACAGATACGCAGTATTTT
>TRBV4-1|TRBJ1-1|.|.
CASSQAGTSRAPEAFF
TGCGCCAGCAGCCAGGCCGGGACAAGTAGGGCACCTGAAGCTTTCTTT
>TRBV9|TRBJ1-1|TRBD1|.
CASSALLKGAGNTEAFF
TGTGCCAGCAGCGCCCTTCTAAAGGGGGCGGGGAACACTGAAGCTTTCTTT
>TRBV2|TRBJ2-1|.|.
CASSDYGEQFF
TGTGCCAGCAGTGACTATGGTGAGCAGTTCTTC